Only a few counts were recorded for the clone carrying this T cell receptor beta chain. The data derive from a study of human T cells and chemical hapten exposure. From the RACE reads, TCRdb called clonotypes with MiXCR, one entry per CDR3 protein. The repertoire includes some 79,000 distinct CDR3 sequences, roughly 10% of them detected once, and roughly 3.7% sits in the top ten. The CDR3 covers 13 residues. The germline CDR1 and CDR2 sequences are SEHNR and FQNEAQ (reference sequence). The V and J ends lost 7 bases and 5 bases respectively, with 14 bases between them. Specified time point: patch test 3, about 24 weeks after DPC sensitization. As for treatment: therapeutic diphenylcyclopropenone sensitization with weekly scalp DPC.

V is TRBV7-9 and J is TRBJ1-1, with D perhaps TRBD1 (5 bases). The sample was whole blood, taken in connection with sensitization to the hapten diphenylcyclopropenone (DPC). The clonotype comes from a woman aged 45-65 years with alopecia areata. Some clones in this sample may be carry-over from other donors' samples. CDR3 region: CASNQGRKTEAFF. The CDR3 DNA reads TGTGCCAGCAACCAGGGTCGAAAAACTGAAGCTTTCTTT.